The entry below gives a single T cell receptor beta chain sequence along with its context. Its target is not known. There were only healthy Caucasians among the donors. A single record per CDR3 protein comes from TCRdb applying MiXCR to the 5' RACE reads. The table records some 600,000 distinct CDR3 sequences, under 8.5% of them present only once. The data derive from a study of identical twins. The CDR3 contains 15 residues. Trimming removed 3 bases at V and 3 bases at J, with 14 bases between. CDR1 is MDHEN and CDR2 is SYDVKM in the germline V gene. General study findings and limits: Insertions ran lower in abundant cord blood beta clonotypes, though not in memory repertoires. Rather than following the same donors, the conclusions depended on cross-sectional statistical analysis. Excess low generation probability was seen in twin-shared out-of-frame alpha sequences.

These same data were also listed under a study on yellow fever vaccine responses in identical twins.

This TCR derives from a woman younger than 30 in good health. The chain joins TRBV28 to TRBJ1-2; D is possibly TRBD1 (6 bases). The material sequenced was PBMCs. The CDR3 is CASSFPEGGDYGYTF. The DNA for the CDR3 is TGTGCCAGCAGTTTCCCCGAAGGGGGTGACTATGGCTACACCTTC.